This passage covers 9 T cell receptor beta chains from one sample sequenced in a study of cytomegalovirus exposure and HLA in healthy donors. With 60 Vbeta and 13 Jbeta primers, the PCR was carried out. Some clones are missing from TCRdb's copy, which holds only in-frame ones; the method was immunoSEQ multiplex PCR. The repertoire table contains approximately 58,000 clones. The material sequenced was PBMCs. These receptors were taken from a man in his thirties or forties in good health and CMV-seropositive.

A remark on this clone: This CDR3 is also generated by other DNA sequences in the sample. The V call is TRBV19, the J call TRBJ1-5; the D gene is possibly TRBD1 (5 bases). This CDR3 is 13 amino acids long. Trimming took off 3 bases at V and 6 bases at J, with 9 bases between the two ends. Per germline, CDR1 LNHDA and CDR2 SQIVND (reference sequence). The CDR3 nucleotides are TGTGCCAGTAGTATCCCAGGGCTTCAGCCCCAGCATTTT. It translates to CASSIPGLQPQHF.

The chain joins TRBV5-4 to TRBJ2-1, with 11 bases identical to TRBD2. The CDR3 spans 17 residues. With 4 bases clipped from V and 4 bases from J, the junction kept 10 bases outside the gene matches. CDR1 is SGHNT and CDR2 is YYREEE in the germline V gene (reference sequence). The DNA of the CDR3 is TGTGCCAGCAGCGTGGGGGTAGCGGGGGGGATATACAATGAGCAGTTCTTC. Residues: CASSVGVAGGIYNEQFF.

The chain employs TRBV10-3 and TRBJ1-2; TRBD1 is a possible D gene (6 bases). V was trimmed by 10 bases and J by 5 bases, leaving 17 bases between them. CDR3 size: 13 residues. CDR1 and CDR2 from the germline V gene are ENHRY and SYGVKD. The CDR3 bases are TGTGCCACGGGGGAGGAGGGGGGGTATGGCTACACCTTC. Translating it yields CATGEEGGYGYTF.

The gene calls are TRBV30 and TRBJ1-1; perhaps TRBD1 as D (6 bases). This CDR3 is 13 amino acids long. The germline V and J ends were trimmed by 3 bases and 4 bases, with 12 bases remaining between them. Germline CDR1 and CDR2: GTSNPN and SVGIG (reference sequence). CDR3 loop: CAWRTGGSTEAFF. The CDR3 nucleotides are TGTGCCTGGAGGACAGGTGGGAGCACTGAAGCTTTCTTT.

The V call is TRBV30, the J call TRBJ2-5, with D possibly TRBD1 on 5 matching bases. This CDR3 contains 14 residues. V lost 0 bases to trimming and J lost 5 bases, with 13 bases between them. CDR1 is GTSNPN, CDR2 SVGIG, per germline (reference sequence). The CDR3: CAWSVAGLHETQYF. Here the CDR3 DNA reads TGTGCCTGGAGTGTGGCAGGGCTTCACGAGACCCAGTACTTC.

The chain couples TRBV30 to TRBJ1-1; no definite D call. CDR1 and CDR2 (germline): GTSNPN, SVGIG (reference sequence). This CDR3 region has 13 residues. Trimming took 0 bases from V and 2 from J, leaving 7 bases between them. CDR3 protein: CAWSVSHNTEAFF. The CDR3 DNA follows: TGTGCCTGGAGTGTAAGCCATAACACTGAAGCTTTCTTT.

V is TRBV2 and J is TRBJ2-7; 12 bases align to TRBD1. CDR1 and CDR2 (germline): SNHLY, FYNNEI. V lost 6 bases to trimming and J lost 6 bases; unmatched junction nucleotides: 3. The CDR3 covers 13 residues. CDR3 coding DNA: TGTGCCAGCAGGGGACAGGGGGCATTCGAGCAGTACTTC. Amino acids: CASRGQGAFEQYF.

The chain couples TRBV2 to TRBJ2-5, with 10 positions matching TRBD1. The ends lost 7 bases at V and 0 bases at J; junction bases unmatched: 5. Germline CDR1 is SNHLY and CDR2 is FYNNEI. The length of the CDR3 is 15 residues. Written as DNA, the CDR3 is TGTGCCAGCATGACAGGGGGCTGGTACCAAGAGACCCAGTACTTC. As protein: CASMTGGWYQETQYF. Variable domain in full (rest from reference TRBV2 and TRBJ2-5): EPEVTQTPSHQVTQMGQEVILRCVPISNHLYFYWYRQILGQKVEFLVSFYNNEISEKSEIFDDQFSVERPDGSNFTLKIRSTKLEDSAMYFCASMTGGWYQETQYFGPGTRLLVL.

The chain employs TRBV6-1 and TRBJ2-7; 7 bases fit TRBD2. The CDR3 runs 15 residues. V shed 6 bases, J shed 0 bases, and the junction held 8 bases outside the gene matches. From germline, CDR1 is MNHNS and CDR2 SASEGT. The CDR3 DNA reads TGTGCCAGCAGGCTTCTAGCGGATAACTCCTACGAGCAGTACTTC. Its translation: CASRLLADNSYEQYF.